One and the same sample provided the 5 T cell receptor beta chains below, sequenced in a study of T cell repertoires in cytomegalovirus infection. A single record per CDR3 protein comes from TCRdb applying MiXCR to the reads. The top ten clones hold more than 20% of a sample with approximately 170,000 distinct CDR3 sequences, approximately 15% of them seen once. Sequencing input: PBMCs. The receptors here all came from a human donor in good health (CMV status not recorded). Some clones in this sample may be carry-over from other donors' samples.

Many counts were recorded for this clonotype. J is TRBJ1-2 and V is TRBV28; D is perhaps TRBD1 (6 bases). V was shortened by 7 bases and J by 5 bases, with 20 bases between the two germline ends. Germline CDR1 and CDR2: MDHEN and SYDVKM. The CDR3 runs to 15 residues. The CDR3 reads CASIRPGQSYYGYTF. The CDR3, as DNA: TGTGCCAGCATCCGACCCGGACAGTCATATTATGGCTACACCTTC.

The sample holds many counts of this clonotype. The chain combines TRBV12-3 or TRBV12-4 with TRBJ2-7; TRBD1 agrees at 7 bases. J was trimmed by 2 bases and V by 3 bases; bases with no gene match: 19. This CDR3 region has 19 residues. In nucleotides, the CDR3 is TGTGCCAGCAGTTTTGTTACGACAGGGCACAACGTCAAAACCTACGAGCAGTACTTC. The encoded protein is CASSFVTTGHNVKTYEQYF.

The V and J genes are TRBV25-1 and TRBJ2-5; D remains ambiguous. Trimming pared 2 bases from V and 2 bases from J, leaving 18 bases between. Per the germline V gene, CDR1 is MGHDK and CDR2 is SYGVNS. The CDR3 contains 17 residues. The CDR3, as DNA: TGTGCCAGCAGTGAACACCCCTTTGGACGACGACAAGAGACCCAGTACTTC. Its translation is CASSEHPFGRRQETQYF.

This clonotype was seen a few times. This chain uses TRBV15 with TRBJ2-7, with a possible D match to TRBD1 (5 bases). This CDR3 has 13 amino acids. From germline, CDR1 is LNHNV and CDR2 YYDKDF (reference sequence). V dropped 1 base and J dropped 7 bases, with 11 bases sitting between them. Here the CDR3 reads CATSRARVREQYF. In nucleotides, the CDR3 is TGTGCCACCAGCAGAGCCAGGGTGAGAGAGCAGTACTTC.

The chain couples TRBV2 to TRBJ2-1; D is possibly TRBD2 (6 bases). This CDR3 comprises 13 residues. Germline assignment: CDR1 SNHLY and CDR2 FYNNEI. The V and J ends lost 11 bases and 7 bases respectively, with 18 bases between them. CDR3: CAWDSYVVNEQFF. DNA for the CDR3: TGTGCCTGGGACTCGTATGTAGTAAATGAGCAGTTCTTC. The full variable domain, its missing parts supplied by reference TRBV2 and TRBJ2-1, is EPEVTQTPSHQVTQMGQEVILRCVPISNHLYFYWYRQILGQKVEFLVSFYNNEISEKSEIFDDQFSVERPDGSNFTLKIRSTKLEDSAMYFCAWDSYVVNEQFFGPGTRLTVL.